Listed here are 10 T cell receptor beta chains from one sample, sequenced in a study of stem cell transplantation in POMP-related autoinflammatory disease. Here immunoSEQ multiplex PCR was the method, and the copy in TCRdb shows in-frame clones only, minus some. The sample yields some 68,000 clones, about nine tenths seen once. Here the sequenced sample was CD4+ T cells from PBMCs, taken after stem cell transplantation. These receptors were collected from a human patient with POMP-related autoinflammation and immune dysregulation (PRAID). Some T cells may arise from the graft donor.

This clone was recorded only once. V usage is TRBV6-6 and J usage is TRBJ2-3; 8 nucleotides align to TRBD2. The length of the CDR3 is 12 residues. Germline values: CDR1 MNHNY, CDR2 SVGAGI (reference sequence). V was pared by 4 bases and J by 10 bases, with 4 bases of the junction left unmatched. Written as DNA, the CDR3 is TGTGCCAGCAGTTTGACTAGCGTTTCGCAGTATTTT. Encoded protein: CASSLTSVSQYF.

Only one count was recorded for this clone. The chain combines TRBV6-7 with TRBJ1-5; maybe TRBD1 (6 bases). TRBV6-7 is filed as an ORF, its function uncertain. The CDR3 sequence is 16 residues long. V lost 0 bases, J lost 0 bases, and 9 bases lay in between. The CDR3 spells CASSYSKGDSNQPQHF. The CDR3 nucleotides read TGTGCCAGCAGTTACTCGAAGGGGGATAGCAATCAGCCCCAGCATTTT.

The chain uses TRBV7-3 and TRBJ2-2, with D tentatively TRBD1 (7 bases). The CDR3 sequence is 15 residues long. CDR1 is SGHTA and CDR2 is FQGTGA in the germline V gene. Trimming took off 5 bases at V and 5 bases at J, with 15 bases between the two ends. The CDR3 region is CASSAGQAGTGELFF. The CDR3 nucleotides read TGTGCCAGCAGCGCAGGACAGGCGGGGACCGGGGAGCTGTTTTTT.

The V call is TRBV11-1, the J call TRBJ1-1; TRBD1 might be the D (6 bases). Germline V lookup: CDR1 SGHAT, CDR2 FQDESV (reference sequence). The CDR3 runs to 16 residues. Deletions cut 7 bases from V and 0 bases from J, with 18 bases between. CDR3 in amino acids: CASIDIGGDMNTEAFF. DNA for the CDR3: TGTGCCAGCATCGATATAGGGGGAGACATGAACACTGAAGCTTTCTTT.

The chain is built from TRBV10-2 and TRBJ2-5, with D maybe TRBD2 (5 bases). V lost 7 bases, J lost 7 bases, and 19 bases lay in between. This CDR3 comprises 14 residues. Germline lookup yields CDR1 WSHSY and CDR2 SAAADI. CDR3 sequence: CASTHTGWKGTQYF. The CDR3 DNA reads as TGCGCCAGCACCCACACGGGATGGAAAGGGACCCAGTACTTC.

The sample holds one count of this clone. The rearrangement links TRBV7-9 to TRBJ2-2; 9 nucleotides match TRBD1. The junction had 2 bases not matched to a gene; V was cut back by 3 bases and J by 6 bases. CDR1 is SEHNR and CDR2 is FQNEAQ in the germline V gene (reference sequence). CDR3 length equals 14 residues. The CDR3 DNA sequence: TGTGCCAGCAGCTTGGGACAGGGAGCCGGGGAGCTGTTTTTT. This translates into CASSLGQGAGELFF. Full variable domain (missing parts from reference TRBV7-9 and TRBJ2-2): DTGVSQNPRHKITKRGQNVTFRCDPISEHNRLYWYRQTLGQGPEFLTYFQNEAQLEKSRLLSDRFSAERPKGSFSTLEIQRTEQGDSAMYLCASSLGQGAGELFFGEGSRLTVL.

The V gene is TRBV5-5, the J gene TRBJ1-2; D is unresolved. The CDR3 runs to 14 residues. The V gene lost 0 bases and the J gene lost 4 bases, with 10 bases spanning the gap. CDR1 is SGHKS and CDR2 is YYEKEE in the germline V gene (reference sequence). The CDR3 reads CASSLDPFAYGYTF. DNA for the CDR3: TGTGCCAGCAGCTTGGACCCCTTTGCCTATGGCTACACCTTC.

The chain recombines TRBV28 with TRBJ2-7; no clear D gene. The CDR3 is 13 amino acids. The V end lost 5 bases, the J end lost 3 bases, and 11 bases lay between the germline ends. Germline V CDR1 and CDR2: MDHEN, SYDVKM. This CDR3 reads CASSHRRIYEQYV. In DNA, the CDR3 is TGTGCCAGCAGTCATCGACGGATCTACGAGCAGTACGTC.

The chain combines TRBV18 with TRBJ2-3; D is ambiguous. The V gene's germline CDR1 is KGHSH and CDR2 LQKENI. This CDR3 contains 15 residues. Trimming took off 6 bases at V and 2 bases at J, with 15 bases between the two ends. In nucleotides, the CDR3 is TGTGCCAGCTCCCACGGAGCGTACCTCACAGATACGCAGTATTTT. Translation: CASSHGAYLTDTQYF. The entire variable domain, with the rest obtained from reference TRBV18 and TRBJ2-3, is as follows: NAGVMQNPRHLVRRRGQEARLRCSPMKGHSHVYWYRQLPEEGLKFMVYLQKENIIDESGMPKERFSAEFPKEGPSILRIQQVVRGDSAAYFCASSHGAYLTDTQYFGPGTRLTVL.

CDR3 protein: CASSRLDEGYGYTF. DNA for the CDR3: TGTGCCAGTAGTAGGCTTGACGAGGGCTATGGCTACACCTTC. This chain links TRBV19 with TRBJ1-2; D not resolved. V was trimmed by 4 bases and J by 4 bases, leaving 13 bases between them. CDR1 and CDR2 (germline): LNHDA, SQIVND (reference sequence). CDR3 size: 14 residues. The full variable domain, rest sourced from reference TRBV19 and TRBJ1-2, is DGGITQSPKYLFRKEGQNVTLSCEQNLNHDAMYWYRQDPGQGLRLIYYSQIVNDFQKGDIAEGYSVSREKKESFPLTVTSAQKNPTAFYLCASSRLDEGYGYTFGSGTRLTVV.